The source of this T cell receptor (beta chain) is a study of blood T cell repertoires in COVID-19. Turning to the study itself: Both acute and convalescent COVID-19 samples were obtained from the United States, Italy and Spain. PBMCs, B-cell-depleted T cells, or T cells provided the cDNA or gDNA that made up the material.

Original methodology: Reference gene primer amplification gave estimated nucleated cell counts. Profiled with immunoSEQ multiplex PCR; TCRdb holds only in-frame clones, not every one. V and J calls and clone size are copied from that table; D and trimming were computed from the DNA. Seen here are about 240,000 clones, 87% observed once, and the top ten hold 7.2%. This CDR3 is 22 amino acids long. Germline CDR1 is MNHEY and CDR2 is SMNVEV (reference sequence). The J segment lost 1 base and the V segment lost 6 bases, leaving 19 bases of the junction unmatched. The V gene is TRBV27, the J gene TRBJ2-1; 15 bases agree with TRBD2. The sample taken for sequencing was peripheral blood. This TCR was sampled from a man aged 60-69 years who had recovered from COVID-19. The CDR3 spells CASSPITGWTSGGGRSYNEQFF. In DNA, the CDR3 is TGTGCCAGCAGCCCAATTACCGGCTGGACTAGCGGGGGGGGTAGGTCCTACAATGAGCAGTTCTTC.